The clone carrying this T cell receptor beta chain was counted only a few times. Template: tumor biopsy or peripheral blood genomic DNA, 616-6,004 ng per sample. The data derive from a study of T cells in tumors after PD-1 blockade. The overall study: Patients received pembrolizumab 200 mg every 3 weeks or cemiplimab 350 mg every 2 weeks. On average, peripheral blood gave under 150,000 TCR templates and about 34,000 unique clonotypes.

Profiled with immunoSEQ multiplex PCR; TCRdb holds only in-frame clones, not every one. Of approximately 47,000 clones listed, roughly 80% are singletons. The sample was PBMCs, taken before anti-PD-1 therapy. The receptor's source is a human donor with advanced basal cell or squamous cell carcinoma (not recorded which).

The CDR3 spells CASSPLRAGMNEQFF. The DNA for the CDR3 is TGTGCCAGCAGCCCCCTGCGAGCGGGGATGAATGAGCAGTTCTTC. The V and J genes are TRBV28 and TRBJ2-1; TRBD2 matches at 7 bases. The CDR3 has 15 amino acids. Germline values: CDR1 MDHEN, CDR2 SYDVKM. With V trimmed by 6 bases and J by 7 bases, 12 bases remained unmatched. Supplemented by reference TRBV28 and TRBJ2-1, the full variable domain reads DVKVTQSSRYLVKRTGEKVFLECVQDMDHENMFWYRQDPGLGLRLIYFSYDVKMKEKGDIPEGYSVSREKKERFSLILESASTNQTSMYLCASSPLRAGMNEQFFGPGTRLTVL.